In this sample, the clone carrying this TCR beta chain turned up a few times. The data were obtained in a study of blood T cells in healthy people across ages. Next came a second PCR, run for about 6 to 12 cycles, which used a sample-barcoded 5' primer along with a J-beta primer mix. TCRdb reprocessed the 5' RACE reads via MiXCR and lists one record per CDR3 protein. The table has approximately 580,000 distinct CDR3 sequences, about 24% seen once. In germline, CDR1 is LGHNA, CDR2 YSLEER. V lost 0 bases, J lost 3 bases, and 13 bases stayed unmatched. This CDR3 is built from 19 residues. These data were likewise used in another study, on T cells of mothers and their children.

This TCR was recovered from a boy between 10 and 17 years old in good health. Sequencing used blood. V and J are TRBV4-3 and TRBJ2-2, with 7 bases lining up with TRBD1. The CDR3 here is CASSQDLPRGFVYTGELFF. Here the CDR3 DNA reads TGCGCCAGCAGCCAAGATCTCCCCAGGGGGTTTGTTTACACCGGGGAGCTGTTTTTT.